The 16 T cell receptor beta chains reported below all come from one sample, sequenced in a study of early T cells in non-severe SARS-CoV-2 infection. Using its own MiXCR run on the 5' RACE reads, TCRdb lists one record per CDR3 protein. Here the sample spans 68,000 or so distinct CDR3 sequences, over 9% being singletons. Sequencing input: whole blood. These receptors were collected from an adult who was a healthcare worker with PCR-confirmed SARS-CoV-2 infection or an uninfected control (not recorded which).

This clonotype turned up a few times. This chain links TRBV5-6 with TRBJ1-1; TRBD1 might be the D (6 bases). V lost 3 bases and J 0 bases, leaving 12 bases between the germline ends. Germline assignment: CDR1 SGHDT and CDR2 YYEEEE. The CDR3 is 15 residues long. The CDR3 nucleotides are TGTGCCAGCAGCTCGGATCAGGGGATGAACACTGAAGCTTTCTTT. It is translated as CASSSDQGMNTEAFF.

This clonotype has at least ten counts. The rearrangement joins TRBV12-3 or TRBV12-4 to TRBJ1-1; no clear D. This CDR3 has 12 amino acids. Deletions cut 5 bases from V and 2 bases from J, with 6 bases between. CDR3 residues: CASSPFNTEAFF. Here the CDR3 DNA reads TGTGCCAGCAGTCCATTTAACACTGAAGCTTTCTTT.

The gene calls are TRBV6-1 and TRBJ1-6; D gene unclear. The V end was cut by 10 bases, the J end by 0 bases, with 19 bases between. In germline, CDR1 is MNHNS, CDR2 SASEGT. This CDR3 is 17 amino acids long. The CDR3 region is CANPAGAGSSYNSPLHF. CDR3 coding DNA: TGTGCCAACCCGGCGGGAGCCGGCAGCTCCTATAATTCACCCCTCCACTTT.

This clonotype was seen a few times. The CDR3 reads CASRRGFSGNTIYF. CDR3 in DNA: TGTGCCAGCAGGCGAGGATTCTCTGGAAACACCATATATTTT. The genes are TRBV6-5 and TRBJ1-3; D gene unclear. The CDR3 totals 14 residues. The germline gives CDR1 MNHEY, CDR2 SVGAGI. Trimming took off 6 bases at V and 0 bases at J, with 9 bases between the two ends.

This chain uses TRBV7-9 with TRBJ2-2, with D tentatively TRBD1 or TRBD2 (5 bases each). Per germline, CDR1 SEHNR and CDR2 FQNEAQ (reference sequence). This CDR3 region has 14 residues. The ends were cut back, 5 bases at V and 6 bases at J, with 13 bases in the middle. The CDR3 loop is CASSDSGRSGELFF. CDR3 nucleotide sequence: TGTGCCAGCAGCGATTCGGGGCGGTCCGGGGAGCTGTTTTTT.

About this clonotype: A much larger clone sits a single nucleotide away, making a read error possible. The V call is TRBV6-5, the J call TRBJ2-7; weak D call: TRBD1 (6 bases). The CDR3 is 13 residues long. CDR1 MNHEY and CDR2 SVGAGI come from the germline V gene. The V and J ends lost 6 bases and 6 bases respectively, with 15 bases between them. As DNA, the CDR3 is TGTGCCAGCAGGAACAGGGTGTGCGGCGAGCAGTACTTC. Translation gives CASRNRVCGEQYF.

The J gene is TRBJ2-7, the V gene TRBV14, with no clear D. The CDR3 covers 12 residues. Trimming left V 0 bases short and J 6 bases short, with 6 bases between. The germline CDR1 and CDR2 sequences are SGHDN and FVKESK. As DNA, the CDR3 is TGTGCCAGCAGCCAAGACCGGTTCGAGCAGTACTTC. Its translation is CASSQDRFEQYF.

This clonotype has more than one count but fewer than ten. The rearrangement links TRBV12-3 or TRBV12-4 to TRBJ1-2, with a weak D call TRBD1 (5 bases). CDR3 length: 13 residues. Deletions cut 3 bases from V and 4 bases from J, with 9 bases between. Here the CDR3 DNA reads TGTGCCAGCAGTTTTGGAGGGACCTATGGCTACACCTTC. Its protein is CASSFGGTYGYTF.

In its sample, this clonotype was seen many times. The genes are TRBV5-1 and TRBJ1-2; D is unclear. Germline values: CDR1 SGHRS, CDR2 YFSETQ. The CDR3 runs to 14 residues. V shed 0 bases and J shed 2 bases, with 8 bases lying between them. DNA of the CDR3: TGCGCCAGCAGCTTGGGAGGGAGCAACTATGGCTACACCTTC. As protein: CASSLGGSNYGYTF.

The CDR3 DNA reads TGTGCCAGCAGCTTGATCCCAGCGCGCCCCGAGACCCAGTACTTC. Translating it yields CASSLIPARPETQYF. The chain is built from TRBV11-2 and TRBJ2-5; D unclear. There are 15 residues in the CDR3. V was trimmed by 3 bases and J by 5 bases, leaving 16 bases between them. CDR1 SGHAT and CDR2 FQNNGV come from the germline V gene.

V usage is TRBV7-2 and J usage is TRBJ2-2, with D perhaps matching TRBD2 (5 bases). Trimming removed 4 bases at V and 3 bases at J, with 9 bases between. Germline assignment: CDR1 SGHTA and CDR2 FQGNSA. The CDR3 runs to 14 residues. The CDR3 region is CASSSGLHTGELFF. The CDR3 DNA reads TGTGCCAGCAGCTCCGGACTCCACACCGGGGAGCTGTTTTTT. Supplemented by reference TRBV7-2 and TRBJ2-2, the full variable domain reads GAGVSQSPSNKVTEKGKDVELRCDPISGHTALYWYRQSLGQGLEFLIYFQGNSAPDKSGLPSDRFSAERTGGSVSTLTIQRTQQEDSAVYLCASSSGLHTGELFFGEGSRLTVL.

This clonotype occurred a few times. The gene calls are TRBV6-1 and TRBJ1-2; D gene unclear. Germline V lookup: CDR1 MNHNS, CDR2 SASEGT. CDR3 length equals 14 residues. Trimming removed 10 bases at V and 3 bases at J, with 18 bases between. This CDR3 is CATTLASRHYGYTF. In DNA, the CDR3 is TGTGCCACCACCTTGGCCAGCCGACACTATGGCTACACCTTC.

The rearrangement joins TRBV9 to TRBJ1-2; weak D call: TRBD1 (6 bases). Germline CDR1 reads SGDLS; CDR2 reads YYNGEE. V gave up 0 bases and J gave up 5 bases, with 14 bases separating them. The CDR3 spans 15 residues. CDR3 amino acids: CASSVAEGGRYGYTF. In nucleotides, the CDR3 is TGTGCCAGCAGCGTAGCGGAGGGGGGAAGGTATGGCTACACCTTC.

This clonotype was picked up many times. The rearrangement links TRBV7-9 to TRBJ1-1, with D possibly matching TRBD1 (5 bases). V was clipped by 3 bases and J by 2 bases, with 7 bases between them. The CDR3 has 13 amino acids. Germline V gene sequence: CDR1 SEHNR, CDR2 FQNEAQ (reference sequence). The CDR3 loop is CASSLTVNTEAFF. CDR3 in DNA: TGTGCCAGCAGCTTGACAGTTAACACTGAAGCTTTCTTT.

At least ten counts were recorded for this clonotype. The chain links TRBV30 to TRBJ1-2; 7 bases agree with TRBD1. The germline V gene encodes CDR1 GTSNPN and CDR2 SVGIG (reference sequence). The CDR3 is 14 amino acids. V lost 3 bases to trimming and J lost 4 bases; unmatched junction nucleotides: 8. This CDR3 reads CAWSQQGSGYGYTF. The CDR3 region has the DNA TGTGCCTGGAGCCAACAGGGGAGCGGCTATGGCTACACCTTC.

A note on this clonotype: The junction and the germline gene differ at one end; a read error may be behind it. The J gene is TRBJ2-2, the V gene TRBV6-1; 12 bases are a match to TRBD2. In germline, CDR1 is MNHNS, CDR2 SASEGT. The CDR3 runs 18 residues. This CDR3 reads CVSRPTGLAGPNTGELFF. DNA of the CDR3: TGTGTCAGCAGGCCAACTGGACTAGCGGGACCGAACACCGGGGAGCTGTTTTTT.